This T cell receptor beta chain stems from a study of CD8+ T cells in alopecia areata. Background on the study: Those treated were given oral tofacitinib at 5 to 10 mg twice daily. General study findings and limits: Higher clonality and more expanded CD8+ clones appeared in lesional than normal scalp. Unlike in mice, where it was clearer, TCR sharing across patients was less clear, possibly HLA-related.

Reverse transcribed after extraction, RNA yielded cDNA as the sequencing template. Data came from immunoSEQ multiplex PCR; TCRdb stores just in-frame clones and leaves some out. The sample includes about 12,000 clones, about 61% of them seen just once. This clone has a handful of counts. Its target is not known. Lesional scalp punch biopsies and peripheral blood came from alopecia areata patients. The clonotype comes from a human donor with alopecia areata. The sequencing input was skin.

The CDR3 spells CASSLTLAGGGGEQFF. In nucleotides, the CDR3 is TGTGCCAGCAGCCTAACCCTAGCGGGGGGTGGTGGGGAGCAGTTCTTC. The chain employs TRBV27 and TRBJ2-1, with TRBD2 matching 11 bases. CDR3 size: 16 residues. Germline V gene sequence: CDR1 MNHEY, CDR2 SMNVEV (reference sequence). The trim removed 6 bases at V and 10 bases at J, leaving 14 bases unmatched.